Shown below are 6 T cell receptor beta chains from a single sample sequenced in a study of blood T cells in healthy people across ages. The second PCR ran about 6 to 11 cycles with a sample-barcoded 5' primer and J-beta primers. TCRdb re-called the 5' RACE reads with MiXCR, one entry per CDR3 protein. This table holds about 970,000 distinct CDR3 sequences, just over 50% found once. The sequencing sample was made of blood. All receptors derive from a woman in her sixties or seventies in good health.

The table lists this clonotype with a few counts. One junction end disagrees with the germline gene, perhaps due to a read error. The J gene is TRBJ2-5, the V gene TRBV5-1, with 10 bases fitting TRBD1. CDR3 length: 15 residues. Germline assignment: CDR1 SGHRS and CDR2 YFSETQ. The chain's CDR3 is CASSLRTGGGETQYF. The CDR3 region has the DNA TGTGCCAGCAGCTTGCGGACAGGGGGTGGTGAGACCCAGTACTTC.

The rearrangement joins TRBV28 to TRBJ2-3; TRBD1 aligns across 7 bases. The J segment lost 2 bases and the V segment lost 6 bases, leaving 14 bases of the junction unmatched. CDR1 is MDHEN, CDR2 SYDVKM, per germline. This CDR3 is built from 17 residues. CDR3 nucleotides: TGTGCCAGCAGCCCGGACAGGTTTTTGGAAACCACAGATACGCAGTATTTT. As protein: CASSPDRFLETTDTQYF.

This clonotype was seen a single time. CDR3 amino acids: CSGAGTIYNEQYF. In nucleotides, the CDR3 is TGCAGTGGTGCCGGGACTATTTACAATGAGCAGTACTTC. The V and J genes are TRBV20-1 and TRBJ2-5; 7 bases line up with TRBD2. The J segment lost 11 bases and the V segment lost 7 bases, leaving 16 bases of the junction unmatched. The CDR3 contains 13 residues. The V gene's germline CDR1 is DFQATT and CDR2 SNEGSKA (reference sequence).

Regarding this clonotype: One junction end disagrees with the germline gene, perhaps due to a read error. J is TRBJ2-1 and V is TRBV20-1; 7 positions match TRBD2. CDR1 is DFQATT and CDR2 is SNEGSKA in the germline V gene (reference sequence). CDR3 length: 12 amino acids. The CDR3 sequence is CSARDYQDEQFF. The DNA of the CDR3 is TGCAGTGCCCGGGACTACCAAGATGAGCAGTTCTTT.

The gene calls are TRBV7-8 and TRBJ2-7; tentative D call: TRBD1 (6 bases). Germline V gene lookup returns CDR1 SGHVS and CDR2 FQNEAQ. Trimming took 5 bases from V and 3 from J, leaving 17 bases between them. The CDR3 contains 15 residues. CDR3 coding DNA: TGTGCCAGCAGCCTCGCAGGGGATCCGTTCTACGAGCAGTACTTC. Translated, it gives CASSLAGDPFYEQYF. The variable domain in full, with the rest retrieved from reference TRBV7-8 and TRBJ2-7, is GAGVSQSPRYKVAKRGQDVALRCDPISGHVSLFWYQQALGQGPEFLTYFQNEAQLDKSGLPSDRFFAERPEGSVSTLKIQRTQQEDSAVYLCASSLAGDPFYEQYFGPGTRLTVT.

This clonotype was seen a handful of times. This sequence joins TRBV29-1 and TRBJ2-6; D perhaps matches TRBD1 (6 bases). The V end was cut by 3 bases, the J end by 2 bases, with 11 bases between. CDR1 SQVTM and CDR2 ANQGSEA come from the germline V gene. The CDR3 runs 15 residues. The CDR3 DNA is TGCAGCGTTGAGCACGGGACACCTGGGGCCAACGTCCTGACTTTC. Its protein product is CSVEHGTPGANVLTF. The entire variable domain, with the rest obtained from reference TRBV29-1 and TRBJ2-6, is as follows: SAVISQKPSRDICQRGTSLTIQCQVDSQVTMMFWYRQQPGQSLTLIATANQGSEATYESGFVIDKFPISRPNLTFSTLTVSNMSPEDSSIYLCSVEHGTPGANVLTFGAGSRLTVL.